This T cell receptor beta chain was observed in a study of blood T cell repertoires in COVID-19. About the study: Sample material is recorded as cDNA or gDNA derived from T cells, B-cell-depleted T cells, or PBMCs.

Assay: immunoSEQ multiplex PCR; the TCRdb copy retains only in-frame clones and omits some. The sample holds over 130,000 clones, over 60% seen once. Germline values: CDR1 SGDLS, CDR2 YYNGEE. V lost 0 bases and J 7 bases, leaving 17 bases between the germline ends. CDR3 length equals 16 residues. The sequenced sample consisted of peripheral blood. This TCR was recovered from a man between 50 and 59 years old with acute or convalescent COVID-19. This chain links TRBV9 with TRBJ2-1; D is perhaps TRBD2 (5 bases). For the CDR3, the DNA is TGTGCCAGCAGCGTAGAAGCGGTAATATCGGGGAATGAGCAGTTCTTC. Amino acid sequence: CASSVEAVISGNEQFF.